This is a list of T cell receptor beta chains from one sample in a study of T-cell memory formation after mild COVID-19. TCRdb independently ran MiXCR on the 5' RACE reads; one entry per CDR3 protein. The sample carries 450,000 to 650,000 distinct CDR3 sequences, roughly 20% recorded once. Sequencing used PBMCs or a T cell subset sorted from them (not recorded which). Receptors were obtained from an adult woman who had mild COVID-19 (a few samples of this study predate the infection). Cell type and time point are not known. The CDR3 runs from the conserved cysteine through the conserved F or W. Each record gives: D gene, V gene, J gene, clone size, CDR3 DNA, CDR3 protein. A D gene is named only where the DNA matches it firmly. Size values are once, few and many counts, or a class for expanded clones, and some rows have none.

d_call: .; v_call: TRBV11-2; j_call: TRBJ1-2; clone_size: .; cdr3_nt: TGTGCCAGCAGCTTCGGACAGTCAAGCTATGGCTACACCTTC; cdr3_aa: CASSFGQSSYGYTF
d_call: .; v_call: TRBV15; j_call: TRBJ2-2; clone_size: many; cdr3_nt: TGTGCCACCAGCAGCCAGAACACCGGGGAGCTGTTTTTT; cdr3_aa: CATSSQNTGELFF
d_call: .; v_call: TRBV7-9; j_call: TRBJ1-2; clone_size: .; cdr3_nt: TGTGCCAGCAGCCTAAGCGTGTCCGGGGGCCGGATCTTCGATGGCTACACCTTC; cdr3_aa: CASSLSVSGGRIFDGYTF
d_call: TRBD2; v_call: TRBV12-3/TRBV12-4; j_call: TRBJ2-7; clone_size: many; cdr3_nt: TGTGCCAGCAGTCCCCGGACTAGCGGGAGTTTCAAGCAGTACTTC; cdr3_aa: CASSPRTSGSFKQYF
d_call: TRBD1; v_call: TRBV5-4; j_call: TRBJ1-1; clone_size: .; cdr3_nt: TGTGCCAGCAGCTTGTTTCCGGACAGGGAACACACTGAAGCTTTCTTT; cdr3_aa: CASSLFPDREHTEAFF
d_call: TRBD2; v_call: TRBV29-1; j_call: TRBJ2-3; clone_size: .; cdr3_nt: TGCAGCGTTAGACTAGCGGGCACAGATACGCAGTATTTT; cdr3_aa: CSVRLAGTDTQYF
d_call: .; v_call: TRBV6-2/TRBV6-3; j_call: TRBJ2-4; clone_size: few; cdr3_nt: TGTGCCAGCAGCCACGGGGGGCTAGCCAAAAACATTCAGTACTTC; cdr3_aa: CASSHGGLAKNIQYF
d_call: TRBD2; v_call: TRBV12-3/TRBV12-4; j_call: TRBJ2-3; clone_size: few; cdr3_nt: TGTGCCAGCGGGGCCGGGACTAGGGGTAGCACAGATACGCAGTATTTT; cdr3_aa: CASGAGTRGSTDTQYF
d_call: TRBD1; v_call: TRBV20-1; j_call: TRBJ2-6; clone_size: few; cdr3_nt: TGCAGTGCTAACAGGGGCTCCTACTCTGGGGCCAACGTCCTGACTTTC; cdr3_aa: CSANRGSYSGANVLTF
d_call: .; v_call: TRBV18; j_call: TRBJ1-2; clone_size: .; cdr3_nt: TGTGCCAGCTCACCTCTCGGCAGGGCGTCCGACTATGGCTACACCTTC; cdr3_aa: CASSPLGRASDYGYTF
d_call: TRBD2; v_call: TRBV7-9; j_call: TRBJ2-5; clone_size: .; cdr3_nt: TGTGCCAGCAGCGCTGCTAGCGGGGGGACCCTCGGGGAGACCCAGTACTTC; cdr3_aa: CASSAASGGTLGETQYF
d_call: TRBD2; v_call: TRBV7-8; j_call: TRBJ2-3; clone_size: .; cdr3_nt: TGTGCCAGCAGCTTAGTCGCGGGGGACTCCCGGAGCACAGATACGCAGTATTTT; cdr3_aa: CASSLVAGDSRSTDTQYF
d_call: TRBD2; v_call: TRBV5-1; j_call: TRBJ2-5; clone_size: .; cdr3_nt: TGCGCCAGCAGCCCCGGGGTAGCGGGAGGGACTAACCAAGAGACCCAGTACTTC; cdr3_aa: CASSPGVAGGTNQETQYF
d_call: .; v_call: TRBV11-1; j_call: TRBJ2-1; clone_size: once; cdr3_nt: TGTGCCAGCAGCTCGGGGCCCAGGTTGGACAATGAGCAGTTCTTC; cdr3_aa: CASSSGPRLDNEQFF